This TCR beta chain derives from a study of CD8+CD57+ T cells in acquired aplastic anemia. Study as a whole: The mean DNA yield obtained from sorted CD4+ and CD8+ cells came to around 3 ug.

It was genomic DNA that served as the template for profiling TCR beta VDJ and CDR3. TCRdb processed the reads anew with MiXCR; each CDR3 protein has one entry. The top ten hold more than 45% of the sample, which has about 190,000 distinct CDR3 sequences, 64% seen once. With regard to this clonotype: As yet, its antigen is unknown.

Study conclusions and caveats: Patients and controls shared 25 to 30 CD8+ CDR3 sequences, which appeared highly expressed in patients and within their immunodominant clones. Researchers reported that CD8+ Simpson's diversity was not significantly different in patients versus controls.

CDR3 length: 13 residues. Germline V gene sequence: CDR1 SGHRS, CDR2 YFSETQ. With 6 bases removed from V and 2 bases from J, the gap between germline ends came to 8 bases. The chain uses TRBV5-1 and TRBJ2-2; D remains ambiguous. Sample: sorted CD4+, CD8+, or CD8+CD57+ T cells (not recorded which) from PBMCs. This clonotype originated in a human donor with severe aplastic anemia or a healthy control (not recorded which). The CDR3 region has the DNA TGCGCCAGCAAGGGATCTAACACCGGGGAGCTGTTTTTT. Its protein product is CASKGSNTGELFF.